The 18 T cell receptor beta chains reported below all come from one sample, sequenced in a study of T cells in Graves' hyperthyroidism and ophthalmopathy. TCR beta CDR3 region amplification was performed from RNA transcripts. HTBI primers were employed in a first-round RT-PCR of the TCR CDR3. Each CDR3 protein is one row after TCRdb ran MiXCR on the multiplex PCR reads. The sample consists of about 560,000 distinct CDR3 sequences, 15% to 19% of them appearing once. The sample comprised blood. The source of these receptors is a young woman with Graves' hyperthyroidism.

With respect to this clonotype: This could be a read error, since a much larger clone is one nucleotide away. This chain links TRBV20-1 with TRBJ2-7; 9 bases agree with TRBD2. The CDR3 length is 14 residues. CDR1 is DFQATT, CDR2 SNEGSKA, per germline (reference sequence). After removal of 5 bases from V and 7 bases from J, the junction contained 12 bases not matched to a gene. This CDR3 is CSAGGLATRNEQYF. CDR3 bases: TGCAGTGCTGGAGGACTAGCGACCCGCAATGAGCAGTACTTC.

This clonotype has ten or more counts. This chain links TRBV20-1 with TRBJ1-4; D is possibly TRBD1 (5 bases). V lost 3 bases and J lost 7, with 12 bases in between. The germline V gene encodes CDR1 DFQATT and CDR2 SNEGSKA (reference sequence). The CDR3 covers 13 residues. CDR3 coding DNA: TGCAGTGCTAGTTCCCAGGGAGGTGAAAAACTGTTTTTT. This gives the protein CSASSQGGEKLFF.

This clonotype has a count of ten or more. V is TRBV6-2 or TRBV6-3 and J is TRBJ2-5; 9 bases agree with TRBD2. J gave up 4 bases and V 2 bases, and 8 bases lay outside the gene matches. CDR1 and CDR2 from the germline V gene are MNHEY and SVGEGT. The CDR3 has 16 amino acids. The CDR3 reads CASSYGSIAGVETQYF. CDR3 in DNA: TGTGCCAGCAGTTACGGGTCAATAGCGGGAGTAGAGACCCAGTACTTC.

V is TRBV19 and J is TRBJ2-3, with 8 bases lining up with TRBD1. The length of the CDR3 is 13 residues. V lost 7 bases, J lost 1 base, and 1 base stayed unmatched. Germline CDR1 LNHDA, CDR2 SQIVND (reference sequence). The CDR3 nucleotides are TGTGCCAGTAAGGGACAGGGCACAGATACGCAGTATTTT. Protein product: CASKGQGTDTQYF.

The sample holds many counts of this clonotype. The gene calls are TRBV7-9 and TRBJ2-7, with TRBD2 as a possible D gene (6 bases). CDR3 length equals 14 residues. V was shortened by 3 bases and J by 3 bases, with 12 bases between the two germline ends. CDR1 is SEHNR and CDR2 is FQNEAQ in the germline V gene (reference sequence). The CDR3 protein is CASSFDLGGYEQYF. CDR3 nucleotide sequence: TGTGCCAGCAGCTTCGACCTGGGGGGCTACGAGCAGTACTTC.

A few counts support this clonotype. V gene TRBV27 combines with J gene TRBJ2-7; D is undetermined. CDR3 length equals 14 residues. Germline loops: CDR1 MNHEY, CDR2 SMNVEV (reference sequence). The V gene lost 4 bases and the J gene lost 6 bases, with 16 bases spanning the gap. The CDR3 DNA sequence: TGTGCCAGCAGTTCGGGCCATTTGCTGGGCGAGCAGTACTTC. As protein: CASSSGHLLGEQYF.

The CDR3 coding sequence is TGTGCCAGCAGCACCTGGACTAGCGGCCCCGACGATGAGCAGTTCTTC. Translating gives CASSTWTSGPDDEQFF. The chain combines TRBV7-9 with TRBJ2-1; 10 bases agree with TRBD2. V gave up 5 bases and J gave up 8 bases; unmatched junction bases: 12. The CDR3 is made up of 16 amino acids. CDR1 SEHNR and CDR2 FQNEAQ come from the germline V gene (reference sequence). The whole variable domain, remainder taken from reference TRBV7-9 and TRBJ2-1, is DTGVSQNPRHKITKRGQNVTFRCDPISEHNRLYWYRQTLGQGPEFLTYFQNEAQLEKSRLLSDRFSAERPKGSFSTLEIQRTEQGDSAMYLCASSTWTSGPDDEQFFGPGTRLTVL.

In this sample, this clonotype turned up many times. The chain combines TRBV19 with TRBJ2-7, with 7 bases aligning to TRBD1. The germline CDR1 and CDR2 sequences are LNHDA and SQIVND (reference sequence). With V trimmed by 3 bases and J by 5 bases, 13 bases remained unmatched. The CDR3 loop spans 16 amino acids. CDR3 loop: CASSIQGGARSNEQYF. Written as DNA, the CDR3 is TGTGCCAGTAGTATTCAAGGGGGCGCGAGGTCCAACGAGCAGTACTTC. The full variable domain, completed using reference TRBV19 and TRBJ2-7, is DGGITQSPKYLFRKEGQNVTLSCEQNLNHDAMYWYRQDPGQGLRLIYYSQIVNDFQKGDIAEGYSVSREKKESFPLTVTSAQKNPTAFYLCASSIQGGARSNEQYFGPGTRLTVT.

The chain carries TRBV28 and TRBJ2-7; maybe TRBD2 (6 bases). Germline V gene lookup returns CDR1 MDHEN and CDR2 SYDVKM. V lost 8 bases to trimming and J lost 3 bases, with 26 bases between them. CDR3 length: 17 amino acids. This CDR3 reads CASGGSRVVKRYYEQYF. CDR3 sequence (DNA): TGTGCCAGCGGGGGGTCAAGAGTCGTTAAGCGCTACTACGAGCAGTACTTC.

The chain joins TRBV6-2 or TRBV6-3 to TRBJ1-6, with TRBD1 matching over 9 bases. V lost 8 bases to trimming and J lost 9 bases; unmatched junction nucleotides: 5. CDR1 is MNHEY and CDR2 is SVGEGT in the germline V gene. This CDR3 is 13 amino acids long. The CDR3 loop reads CASGTGSFSPLHF. The CDR3 coding sequence is TGTGCCAGCGGGACAGGGTCTTTTTCACCCCTCCACTTT.

This clonotype came up many times. CDR3 sequence (DNA): TGTGCCAGCAGTTTATTTGTGGATACGCAGTATTTT. It codes for CASSLFVDTQYF. The chain joins TRBV28 to TRBJ2-3; D unresolved. In germline, CDR1 is MDHEN, CDR2 SYDVKM. This CDR3 has 12 amino acids. V lost 1 base and J lost 6, with 5 bases in between.

This clonotype was seen repeatedly, ten times or more. The chain carries TRBV27 and TRBJ2-1, with 14 bases that match TRBD2. Germline V lookup: CDR1 MNHEY, CDR2 SMNVEV (reference sequence). This CDR3 has 13 residues. The V and J ends lost 8 bases and 7 bases, in that order; junction bases with no gene match: 1. The CDR3 here is CASGTSGRNEQFF. CDR3 nucleotide sequence: TGTGCCAGCGGGACTAGCGGGAGAAATGAGCAGTTCTTC.

Note on this clonotype: One end of the junction varies from germline; a read error may be responsible. The chain uses TRBV11-3 and TRBJ2-1, with 11 bases aligning to TRBD2. The CDR3 spans 15 residues. The germline V gene encodes CDR1 SGHNT and CDR2 YENEEA. Here the CDR3 DNA reads TGTGCCAGCAGCTTATCTAGCGGGAGGAACAATGGGCAGTTCTTC. Its protein product is CASSLSSGRNNGQFF.

This clonotype was recorded at least ten times. The genes are TRBV28 and TRBJ2-7; D is possibly TRBD1 (5 bases). Trimming removed 8 bases from V and 2 bases from J, with 16 bases in between. Germline CDR1 MDHEN, CDR2 SYDVKM. This CDR3 contains 14 residues. The CDR3 nucleotides are TGTGCCAGCGTCCAGGGTGCGGCCCCCTACGAGCAGTACTTC. Protein product: CASVQGAAPYEQYF.

This clonotype has a count of ten or more. CDR3 residues: CASSFVWGTEAFF. For the CDR3, the DNA is TGCGCCAGCAGCTTCGTGTGGGGGACTGAAGCTTTCTTT. The chain couples TRBV5-1 to TRBJ1-1; D might be TRBD1 (5 bases). The CDR3 totals 13 residues. V lost 2 bases and J lost 5, with 10 bases in between. Germline values: CDR1 SGHRS, CDR2 YFSETQ.

The chain has TRBV5-1 and TRBJ2-5; no definite D call. Trimming took off 4 bases at V and 0 bases at J, with 19 bases between the two ends. The CDR3 extends over 17 amino acids. The germline CDR1 and CDR2 sequences are SGHRS and YFSETQ. In DNA, the CDR3 is TGCGCCAGCAGCCCAGGCGGAACCCTACTTTACCAAGAGACCCAGTACTTC. Translation gives CASSPGGTLLYQETQYF. Together with reference TRBV5-1 and TRBJ2-5, the CDR3 gives the full variable domain: KAGVTQTPRYLIKTRGQQVTLSCSPISGHRSVSWYQQTPGQGLQFLFEYFSETQRNKGNFPGRFSGRQFSNSRSEMNVSTLELGDSALYLCASSPGGTLLYQETQYFGPGTRLLVL.

This clonotype has more than one count but fewer than ten. The CDR3 is CASSLALGARETQYF. CDR3 nucleotide sequence: TGTGCCAGCAGCTTAGCTCTCGGGGCGAGGGAGACCCAGTACTTC. The rearrangement joins TRBV7-9 to TRBJ2-5; D may match TRBD1 or TRBD2 (5 bases each). Germline V CDR1 and CDR2: SEHNR, FQNEAQ (reference sequence). The CDR3 has 15 residues. The germline V and J ends were trimmed by 0 bases and 5 bases, with 13 bases remaining between them.

This clonotype was picked up many times. The V gene is TRBV18, the J gene TRBJ2-7; 7 bases align to TRBD2. Germline V gives CDR1 KGHSH, CDR2 LQKENI. CDR3 length equals 12 residues. Trimming at V came to 2 bases and at J to 5 bases, leaving 0 bases not matched to a gene. The CDR3 sequence is CASSPAGDEQYF. As DNA, the CDR3 is TGTGCCAGCTCACCAGCGGGGGACGAGCAGTACTTC.